This T cell receptor beta chain is drawn from a study of CD8 T cells in Susac syndrome. Study in general: Among the Susac syndrome patients sequenced, five or six had active disease and roughly eight were in remission.

It was with random hexamers that roughly 0.45 to 1 ug RNA was reverse transcribed. TCRdb re-called the immunoSEQ multiplex PCR reads with MiXCR, one entry per CDR3 protein. Of 180,000 or so distinct CDR3 sequences detected, about 94% appear once; the ten largest clones hold more than 0.08%. The TCR sequence derives from a human donor with Susac syndrome. Sequenced material: CD4+ T cells from PBMCs.

Here the CDR3 reads CATVDSGNNEQFF. The CDR3 DNA reads TGTGCCACCGTGGACAGCGGAAACAATGAGCAGTTCTTC. The chain employs TRBV24-1 and TRBJ2-1; possible D gene TRBD1, 6 bases. The CDR3 length is 13 residues. Per the germline V gene, CDR1 is KGHDR and CDR2 is SFDVKD. The V end lost 9 bases, the J end lost 5 bases, and 13 bases lay between the germline ends.